One T cell receptor beta chain is described in this entry. The germline CDR1 and CDR2 sequences are SGHRS and YFSETQ. The V end lost 4 bases, the J end lost 6 bases, and 11 bases lay between the germline ends. The CDR3 loop spans 12 amino acids. The data belong to a study of graft-versus-host responses after intestinal transplantation. TCRdb's copy holds only in-frame clones and misses some; the assay was immunoSEQ multiplex PCR. The table lists more than 25,000 clones, 90% to 95% of them singletons. This chain joins TRBV5-1 and TRBJ2-7, with D perhaps TRBD1 or TRBD2 (5 bases each). Sequencing was performed on PBMCs, taken 30 days after intestinal transplant. The source of this sequence is a human patient who received an intestinal transplant, so some T cells may come from the graft donor. The CDR3 DNA follows: TGCGCCAGCAGCGAGGGCCAGGGCGAGCAGTACTTC. Protein product: CASSEGQGEQYF.